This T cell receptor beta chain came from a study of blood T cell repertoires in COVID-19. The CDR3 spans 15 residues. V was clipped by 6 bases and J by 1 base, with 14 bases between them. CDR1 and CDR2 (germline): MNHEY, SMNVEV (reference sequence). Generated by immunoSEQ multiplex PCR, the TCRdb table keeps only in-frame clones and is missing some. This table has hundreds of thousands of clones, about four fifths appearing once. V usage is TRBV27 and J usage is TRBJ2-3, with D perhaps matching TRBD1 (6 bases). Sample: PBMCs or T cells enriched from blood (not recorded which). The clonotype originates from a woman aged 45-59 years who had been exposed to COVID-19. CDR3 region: CASSRRDTRTDTQYF. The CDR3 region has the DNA TGTGCCAGCAGCCGCCGGGACACCCGCACAGATACGCAGTATTTT.